The 6 T cell receptor beta chains in this list originate from one sample, sequenced in a study of blood T cells in healthy people across ages. A second PCR of about 6 to 12 cycles used a sample-barcoded 5' primer and a J-beta primer mix. Each CDR3 protein is one row after TCRdb ran MiXCR on the 5' RACE reads. The sample has some 1.4 million distinct CDR3 sequences, approximately 42% seen once; the top ten hold 7% to 9%. The sequencing input was blood. The receptor source for this set is a woman in her late teens or twenties in good health.

The J gene is TRBJ1-6, the V gene TRBV4-1, with 11 bases lining up with TRBD1. The length of the CDR3 is 16 residues. V lost 1 base, J lost 10 bases, and 6 bases stayed unmatched. Germline V gene sequence: CDR1 MGHRA, CDR2 YSYEKL. In DNA form, the CDR3 reads TGCGCCAGCAGCCAAGTGGAACGGGACAGGGGGTCACCCCTCCACTTT. Translating it yields CASSQVERDRGSPLHF.

This clonotype showed up just once. This chain links TRBV20-1 with TRBJ2-3; maybe TRBD1 (5 bases). This CDR3 has 14 amino acids. Trimming removed 0 bases at V and 5 bases at J, with 12 bases between. Germline V lookup: CDR1 DFQATT, CDR2 SNEGSKA (reference sequence). The CDR3, as DNA: TGCAGTGCTAGAGATCGAGTGGGGCTAGATACGCAGTATTTT. Translation gives CSARDRVGLDTQYF.

V gene TRBV7-9 combines with J gene TRBJ2-3; possibly TRBD2 for D (5 bases). CDR3 length: 16 amino acids. The V end was cut by 7 bases, the J end by 4 bases, with 21 bases between. Germline V CDR1 and CDR2: SEHNR, FQNEAQ (reference sequence). CDR3 DNA: TGTGCCAGCACCCCAGCGGTTGTCCGACAATCAGATACGCAGTATTTT. Its protein product is CASTPAVVRQSDTQYF.

V gene TRBV28 combines with J gene TRBJ2-7; TRBD2 matches 7 bases. Germline V gene lookup returns CDR1 MDHEN and CDR2 SYDVKM. This CDR3 spans 14 amino acids. Trimming removed 7 bases from V and 4 bases from J; junction bases left unmatched: 10. CDR3 nucleotides: TGTGCCAGCACCCTATTAGCGGGCCAATACGAGCAGTACTTC. This sequence encodes CASTLLAGQYEQYF.

The chain employs TRBV2 and TRBJ2-3, with 10 bases that match TRBD2. CDR1 is SNHLY and CDR2 is FYNNEI in the germline V gene. After removal of 0 bases from V and 12 bases from J, the junction contained 9 bases not matched to a gene. This CDR3 has 15 amino acids. This chain's CDR3 is CASSEARSGGALQYF. Written as DNA, the CDR3 is TGTGCCAGCAGTGAAGCGCGAAGCGGGGGGGCTCTTCAGTATTTT.

Turning to this clonotype: A junction end diverges from the germline sequence, so it may reflect a read error. The V gene is TRBV28, the J gene TRBJ2-3; D perhaps matches TRBD1 (6 bases). Germline CDR1 is MDHEN and CDR2 is SYDVKM. This CDR3 is built from 15 residues. CDR3 sequence reads: CASGLSDRLTDTQYF. As DNA, the CDR3 is TGTGCCAGCGGTTTATCGGACAGACTCACAGATACGCAGTATTTT. Complete variable domain (other parts from reference TRBV28 and TRBJ2-3): DVKVTQSSRYLVKRTGEKVFLECVQDMDHENMFWYRQDPGLGLRLIYFSYDVKMKEKGDIPEGYSVSREKKERFSLILESASTNQTSMYLCASGLSDRLTDTQYFGPGTRLTVL.